This TCR beta chain was captured in a study of T cells in placental villitis. Notes on the research overall: The study tested an allograft-versus-infection hypothesis by comparing placental TCR-beta repertoires in villitis of unknown etiology, unaffected controls matched for gestational age, and infectious villitis.

Paper-wide results and their limitations: CMV-specific clone frequencies were higher in infectious CMV cases than in villitis of unknown etiology (roughly 0.011 vs 0.001), which did not differ from controls. Small amounts of decidua were contained in the paraffin blocks, so some of the captured T cells, especially in controls, may have been decidual rather than villous infiltrates. Sequencing bulk tissue made it impossible to distinguish helper, regulatory or cytotoxic T cells or to tell maternal from fetal T cells, and the approach excluded gamma-delta receptors.

The immunoSEQ v4 bias-controlled multiplex PCR assay, performed blinded to group allocation, was used to amplify TCR-beta CDR3 regions from genomic DNA. To estimate the quantities of nucleated cells and T cells in each sample, reference gene primers were included together with the TCR-beta primers. Sequencing of the libraries was performed on an Illumina MiSeq with a 100-cycle paired-end protocol. Per the original workflow: The immunoSEQ Analyzer software was used to calculate diversity and richness, with richness measured by iChao1 and clonality based on Pielou evenness and Shannon diversity (range 0-1, where higher values mean less diversity). CDR3 amino acid sequences together with V/J genes were queried against VDJdb for CMV, EBV and influenza A specificities, with confidence 3 and substitution 2 applied. TCR-beta amino acid clonotype overlap between villitis of unknown etiology, infectious villitis and control repertoires was assessed with the Morisita-Horn index. Sourced from immuneACCESS, this table was stored by TCRdb with only in-frame sequences that have V and J called. A share of the clones is absent; for the studies checked, an unresolved V gene accounts for under half, and the remainder has no known explanation. D and trimming were read from the DNA, whereas the V and J calls and clone size are those reported in that table. This sample comprises roughly 3,100 clones, about 75% of them detected only once. The ten largest clones add up to 15% to 20% of the sample.

The five infectious villitis placentae, four with confirmed cytomegalovirus and one with Toxoplasma gondii, were included without being matched to the other groups. Mothers with infectious villitis were younger, had smaller fetuses, and delivered preterm or experienced intrauterine demise in a couple of cases. After delivery, placentae were collected and subjected to gross and histological evaluation prior to the selection of archival tissue. Five 10-micron scrolls were cut from each FFPE block, and DNA was isolated using the AllPrep DNA/RNA FFPE Tissue kit. DNA concentration and purity were checked by NanoDrop, and RNA quality was assessed on a Bioanalyzer. In the case of this clone: Its cognate antigen has yet to be identified. Per-base quality was not reported, and no clone a single base away is much larger than it.

What was sequenced was placental tissue containing maternal and fetal cells. This TCR derives from a human patient with infectious villitis; the placental T cells may come from both mother and fetus.

The CDR3 region has the sequence CASSRNEGPTEGYTF. The sequenced DNA: TGTGCCAGCAGCCGAAACGAGGGACCCACGGAGGGCTACACCTTC. Recombination joined TRBV14 with TRBJ1-2, with TRBD1 perhaps the D gene, on 5 matching bases. The germline V gene yields SGHDN for CDR1 and FVKESK for CDR2. V is shortened by 4 bases, J by 8 bases, and the region joining them spans 20 bases. Spanning cysteine to phenylalanine, the CDR3 consists of 15 amino acids. Left in the record is the CDR3 DNA by itself, 45 bases read in frame from the first base. Beyond the CDR3, the reference TRBV14 and TRBJ1-2 genes provide the residues; the full variable domain reads: EAGVTQFPSHSVIEKGQTVTLRCDPISGHDNLYWYRRVMGKEIKFLLHFVKESKQDESGMPNNRFLAERTGGTYSTLKVQPAELEDSGVYFCASSRNEGPTEGYTFGSGTRLTVV.